The 24 T cell receptor beta chains in this list originate from one sample, sequenced in a study of blood T cells in healthy people across ages. Together with a sample-barcoded 5' primer, a J-beta primer mix was included in a second PCR lasting roughly 6 to 12 cycles. TCRdb recomputed calls from the 5' RACE reads with MiXCR, one row per CDR3 protein. The sample lists around 870,000 distinct CDR3 sequences, 29% occurring once. Sequenced input: blood. All receptors come from an elderly woman in good health.

About this clonotype: This may arise from a read error, as a much more abundant clone is one base away. The CDR3 DNA reads as TGTGCCAGCAGGCCTCCGGGACTCCAAAGCTACAATGAGCAGTACTTC. Translation: CASRPPGLQSYNEQYF. The gene calls are TRBV12-3 or TRBV12-4 and TRBJ2-7, with TRBD2 as a possible D gene (6 bases). Trimming cost V 6 bases and J 7 bases, with 25 bases left between them. There are 16 residues in the CDR3.

This chain links TRBV3-1 with TRBJ1-1; a possible D gene is TRBD1 (6 bases). V shed 8 bases and J shed 2 bases, with 15 bases lying between them. The CDR3 covers 14 residues. CDR1 LGHDT and CDR2 YNNKEL come from the germline V gene (reference sequence). The CDR3 DNA is TGTGCCAGCGAACCGGGACACTACAACACTGAAGCTTTCTTT. Encoded protein: CASEPGHYNTEAFF.

CDR3 region: CASILGGQGAGGYTF. In nucleotides, the CDR3 is TGTGCCAGCATACTAGGAGGCCAGGGGGCAGGTGGCTACACCTTC. The chain joins TRBV7-9 to TRBJ1-2; 8 positions agree with TRBD1. Unmatched junction bases numbered 14, after V lost 7 bases and J lost 7 bases. The CDR3 loop spans 15 amino acids. The V gene's germline CDR1 is SEHNR and CDR2 FQNEAQ (reference sequence).

V is TRBV12-3 or TRBV12-4 and J is TRBJ2-7, with 7 bases lining up with TRBD1. Trimming removed 4 bases from V and 0 bases from J; junction bases left unmatched: 9. CDR3 size: 16 residues. CDR3 nucleotides: TGTGCCAGCAGTTACACATGGGACAGTTCCTCCTACGAGCAGTACTTC. Residues: CASSYTWDSSSYEQYF.

V is TRBV7-9 and J is TRBJ2-7; D is possibly TRBD2 (5 bases). Germline assignment: CDR1 SEHNR and CDR2 FQNEAQ (reference sequence). Trimming left V 1 base short and J 7 bases short, with 17 bases between. The CDR3 covers 15 residues. CDR3 sequence (DNA): TGTGCCAGCAGCTTAGGTCTCGGGGAACTCTTGGAGCAGTACTTC. Translation: CASSLGLGELLEQYF.

In this sample, this clonotype turned up many times. The V gene is TRBV7-9, the J gene TRBJ2-7, with 11 bases matching TRBD1. The CDR3 covers 15 residues. V trimming: 6 bases; J trimming: 3 bases; junction bases outside the gene matches: 7. Germline CDR1 is SEHNR and CDR2 is FQNEAQ (reference sequence). This CDR3 reads CASRTTGTGGYEQYF. The CDR3 DNA sequence: TGTGCCAGCAGGACTACCGGGACAGGGGGCTACGAGCAGTACTTC.

This clonotype was observed many times. This rearrangement joins TRBV28 to TRBJ2-7; D is undetermined. This CDR3 is built from 15 residues. Germline-derived CDR1 and CDR2 are MDHEN and SYDVKM. Deletions cut 2 bases from V and 0 bases from J, with 11 bases between. CDR3 residues: CASSLGRFNSYEQYF. The CDR3 DNA reads as TGTGCCAGCAGTTTAGGGCGGTTCAACTCCTACGAGCAGTACTTC.

CDR3 residues: CASNLGQRQETQYF. The CDR3 nucleotides are TGCGCCAGCAACCTGGGACAACGCCAAGAGACCCAGTACTTC. This chain uses TRBV5-1 with TRBJ2-5; perhaps TRBD1 as D (6 bases). This CDR3 spans 14 amino acids. The germline V gene has CDR1 SGHRS and CDR2 YFSETQ. V gave up 6 bases and J gave up 1 base, with 13 bases separating them. Using reference TRBV5-1 and TRBJ2-5 for the parts outside the CDR3, the full variable domain is KAGVTQTPRYLIKTRGQQVTLSCSPISGHRSVSWYQQTPGQGLQFLFEYFSETQRNKGNFPGRFSGRQFSNSRSEMNVSTLELGDSALYLCASNLGQRQETQYFGPGTRLLVL.

CDR3 nucleotide sequence: TGTGCCAGCAGTTACGCTAGCGGGGGCCGCTACAATGAGCAGTTCTTC. Residues: CASSYASGGRYNEQFF. This chain links TRBV6-2 or TRBV6-3 with TRBJ2-1; 10 bases line up with TRBD2. Germline CDR1 and CDR2: MNHEY and SVGEGT. Trimming removed 2 bases from V and 3 bases from J; junction bases left unmatched: 4. This CDR3 is 16 amino acids long.

As to this clonotype: At one of its ends the junction is not consistent with the germline gene, which may arise from a read error. The chain has TRBV5-4 and TRBJ2-3; the match to TRBD2 covers 8 bases. CDR1 SGHNT and CDR2 YYREEE come from the germline V gene (reference sequence). This CDR3 comprises 15 residues. The CDR3 DNA sequence: TGTGCCAGCAGCCACCAGCGGGGGAACACAGATACGCAGGATTTT. Its translation is CASSHQRGNTDTQDF. Variable domain in full (rest from reference TRBV5-4 and TRBJ2-3): ETGVTQSPTHLIKTRGQQVTLRCSSQSGHNTVSWYQQALGQGPQFIFQYYREEENGRGNFPPRFSGLQFPNYSSELNVNALELDDSALYLCASSHQRGNTDTQDFGPGTRLTVL.

Worth noting for this clonotype: A junction boundary mismatches the germline segment, possibly from a read error. The chain links TRBV14 to TRBJ1-2, with a weak D call TRBD1 (5 bases). The CDR3 consists of 14 residues. Germline lookup yields CDR1 SGHDN and CDR2 FVKESK. In DNA, the CDR3 is TGTGTCAGCAGCCAAGAAGGCAGGGTGAGGGGCTACACCTTC. Its protein is CVSSQEGRVRGYTF.

In its sample, this clonotype was seen a few times. This chain joins TRBV29-1 and TRBJ1-2; D not certain. Germline CDR1 SQVTM, CDR2 ANQGSEA. V gave up 4 bases and J gave up 1 base, with 10 bases separating them. The CDR3 has 13 residues. The CDR3 sequence: CSVVGWGNYGYTF. The CDR3, as DNA: TGCAGCGTTGTCGGGTGGGGTAACTATGGCTACACCTTC.

This clonotype has only a few counts. This chain joins TRBV7-9 and TRBJ1-2; D gene ambiguous. Per germline, CDR1 SEHNR and CDR2 FQNEAQ (reference sequence). This CDR3 spans 13 amino acids. V was trimmed by 5 bases and J by 7 bases, leaving 14 bases between them. CDR3 residues: CASSASTLGGYTF. The CDR3 nucleotides read TGTGCCAGCAGCGCATCCACATTAGGTGGCTACACCTTC.

There are a few counts of this clonotype. This sequence joins TRBV7-2 and TRBJ2-7, with a tentative D call TRBD2 (5 bases). This CDR3 spans 14 amino acids. Germline V CDR1 and CDR2: SGHTA, FQGNSA. V lost 3 bases to trimming and J lost 1 base, with 10 bases between them. The DNA for the CDR3 is TGTGCCAGCAGCTTGACGGGAAGATCCTACGAGCAGTACTTC. Its translation: CASSLTGRSYEQYF.

This clonotype occurred a few times. The chain combines TRBV25-1 with TRBJ1-4, with D tentatively TRBD1 (5 bases). The CDR3 is 15 amino acids. Germline CDR1 MGHDK, CDR2 SYGVNS. Trimming removed 1 base at V and 4 bases at J, with 10 bases between. The CDR3 loop is CASSESDRHNEKLFF. The CDR3 coding sequence is TGTGCCAGCAGTGAATCCGACAGACATAATGAAAAACTGTTTTTT.

The chain carries TRBV7-8 and TRBJ1-1, with 7 bases lining up with TRBD1. The CDR3 has 17 residues. V was clipped by 2 bases and J by 0 bases; unmatched bases: 9. CDR1 and CDR2 (germline): SGHVS, FQNEAQ. In nucleotides, the CDR3 is TGTGCCAGCAGCTTATGGCGTACAGGGGACATGAACACTGAAGCTTTCTTT. Protein: CASSLWRTGDMNTEAFF.

In nucleotides, the CDR3 is TGTGCCAGCAGCCCAGAAACCGGGGCCTGGAATGAGCAGTTCTTC. Amino acids: CASSPETGAWNEQFF. The chain couples TRBV3-1 to TRBJ2-1; D tentatively fits TRBD1 or TRBD2 (5 bases each). Deletions cut 4 bases from V and 7 bases from J, with 17 bases between. CDR1 LGHDT and CDR2 YNNKEL come from the germline V gene (reference sequence). The CDR3 length is 15 residues.

This sequence joins TRBV20-1 and TRBJ2-3; the match to TRBD2 covers 7 bases. Germline CDR1 and CDR2: DFQATT and SNEGSKA (reference sequence). V shed 0 bases and J 5 bases; nucleotides not matched to a gene: 17. This CDR3 is 18 amino acids long. The CDR3 reads CSARDRGFGAGVVDTQYF. CDR3 nucleotides: TGCAGTGCTAGAGATCGGGGATTCGGCGCGGGAGTGGTAGATACGCAGTATTTT.

This clonotype is a singleton in its sample. With a much larger clone just one base away, this may be a read error. The rearrangement links TRBV14 to TRBJ2-5, with D unresolved. The V and J ends lost 0 bases and 11 bases respectively, with 10 bases between them. Germline-derived CDR1 and CDR2 are SGHDN and FVKESK. This CDR3 has 12 amino acids. In nucleotides, the CDR3 is TGTGCCAGCAGCCAAGATTGGAATGAGCAGTACTTC. Amino acid sequence: CASSQDWNEQYF.

This clonotype was recorded many times. The gene calls are TRBV4-3 and TRBJ2-3, with 12 bases fitting TRBD2. The V segment lost 1 base and the J segment 9 bases; nucleotides outside the gene matches: 5. The germline V gene has CDR1 LGHNA and CDR2 YSLEER. CDR3 length: 15 amino acids. CDR3 nucleotides: TGCGCCAGCAGCCAAGTCGGGCTAGCGGGGGGGACGCAGTATTTT. This codes for CASSQVGLAGGTQYF.

The gene calls are TRBV19 and TRBJ1-6, with 8 bases matching TRBD1. Germline V gene lookup returns CDR1 LNHDA and CDR2 SQIVND (reference sequence). This CDR3 has 14 amino acids. Trimming took 7 bases from V and 7 from J; bases not matched to a gene: 6. CDR3 amino acids: CASNPRGRNSPLHF. The CDR3 DNA reads as TGTGCCAGTAATCCCAGGGGGCGGAATTCACCCCTCCACTTT. Full variable domain (outside the CDR3, taken from reference TRBV19 and TRBJ1-6): DGGITQSPKYLFRKEGQNVTLSCEQNLNHDAMYWYRQDPGQGLRLIYYSQIVNDFQKGDIAEGYSVSREKKESFPLTVTSAQKNPTAFYLCASNPRGRNSPLHFGNGTRLTVT.

As to this clonotype: This may be a read error, as it is one base from a much larger clone. The chain combines TRBV20-1 with TRBJ1-6, with D hard to call. The CDR3 is 15 amino acids. Trimming removed 4 bases from V and 6 bases from J, with 16 bases in between. Looked up from germline, CDR1 is DFQATT and CDR2 is SNEGSKA (reference sequence). The CDR3 spells CSAKPERGINSPLHF. Written as DNA, the CDR3 is TGCAGTGCTAAACCCGAACGGGGAATTAATTCACCCCTCCACTTT.

Details on this clonotype: This may be a read error: a much more frequent sequence differs by one nucleotide. The chain carries TRBV5-6 and TRBJ2-4; 7 bases are a match to TRBD1. CDR1 SGHDT and CDR2 YYEEEE come from the germline V gene. The CDR3 totals 15 residues. CDR3 in DNA: TGTGCCAGCAGCTTACTAGGACAGGCCAAAAACACTCAGTACTTC. This codes for CASSLLGQAKNTQYF.

Regarding this clonotype: This sequence may be a read error, since a much larger clone differs from it by one base. V and J are TRBV7-2 and TRBJ2-5; 9 bases map to TRBD1. The length of the CDR3 is 16 residues. Germline lookup yields CDR1 SGHTA and CDR2 FQGNSA. Germline trimming cut 6 bases from V and 6 bases from J; bases unmatched to any gene: 14. The CDR3, as DNA: TGTGCCAGCAGTCCTCCGAGGACAGGGGTTTGGCAGACCCAGTACTTC. It specifies CASSPPRTGVWQTQYF.